This T cell receptor beta chain was sequenced during a study of shared clonotypes between healthy human individuals. Whole-study results and caveats: The diversity represented, both genetic and in exposure history, was limited by few donors.

In the sorted-subset replicate PCRs, around 0.2 ug DNA, 25,000 to 30,000 T cell genomes, was used. Method: immunoSEQ multiplex PCR; TCRdb's copy keeps in-frame clones and lacks some. The sample consists of about 2 million clones, over 85% of them appearing once. Memory CD4+ cells were the fraction left after CD45RA+ naive selection. On this clone: Its antigen is still unknown.

This CDR3 has 14 amino acids. Germline trimming cut 3 bases from V and 2 bases from J; bases unmatched to any gene: 5. Germline V gene sequence: CDR1 SGHNT, CDR2 YYREEE (reference sequence). The chain joins TRBV5-4 to TRBJ2-7, with 7 positions matching TRBD1. This sequence was found in a young man in good health. The sample comprised naive CD4+ T cells sorted from blood. Subset defined: CD45RA+ positively selected. The CDR3 protein is CASSSSDRAYEQYF. The CDR3 DNA follows: TGTGCCAGCAGCTCCTCCGACAGGGCCTACGAGCAGTACTTC.